This T cell receptor (beta chain) was recorded in a study of blood T cell repertoires in COVID-19. For the study at large: The cDNA or gDNA used as material had been derived from T cells, B-cell-depleted T cells, or PBMCs.

Recruits, aged roughly 18 to 89 years, lived in 20 to 30 US areas. Within 2 weeks of study entry, exposed participants had contacted a PCR-confirmed or clinician-diagnosed COVID-19 case. The data were produced by immunoSEQ multiplex PCR, yet TCRdb's version contains in-frame clones alone and is incomplete. Counted here are nearly 250,000 clones, 70% to 90% occurring once; the ten biggest clones make up around 1%. From germline, CDR1 is MNHEY and CDR2 SVGAGI. The CDR3 contains 14 residues. The V gene lost 7 bases and the J gene lost 5 bases, with 17 bases spanning the gap. This sequence was found in a man between 45 and 60 years old who had been exposed to COVID-19. The chain couples TRBV6-5 to TRBJ1-1; the D gene is possibly TRBD1 (5 bases). Source material: PBMCs or T cells enriched from blood (not recorded which). This chain's CDR3 is CASTHGGGGTEAFF. CDR3 nucleotides: TGTGCCAGCACACACGGGGGTGGAGGGACTGAAGCTTTCTTT.